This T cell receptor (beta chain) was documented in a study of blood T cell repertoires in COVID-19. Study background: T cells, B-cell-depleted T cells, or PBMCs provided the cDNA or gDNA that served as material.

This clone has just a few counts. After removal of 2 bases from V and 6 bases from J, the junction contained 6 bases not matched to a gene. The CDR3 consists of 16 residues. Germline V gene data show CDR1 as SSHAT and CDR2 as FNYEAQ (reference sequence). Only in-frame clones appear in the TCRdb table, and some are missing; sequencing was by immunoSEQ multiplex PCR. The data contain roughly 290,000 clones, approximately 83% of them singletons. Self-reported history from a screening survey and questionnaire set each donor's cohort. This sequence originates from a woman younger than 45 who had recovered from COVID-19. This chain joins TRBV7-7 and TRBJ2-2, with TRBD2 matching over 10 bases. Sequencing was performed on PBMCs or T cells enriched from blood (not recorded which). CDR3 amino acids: CASSLSGLAFPGELFF. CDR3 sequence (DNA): TGTGCCAGCAGCTTATCGGGACTAGCGTTTCCCGGGGAGCTGTTTTTT.